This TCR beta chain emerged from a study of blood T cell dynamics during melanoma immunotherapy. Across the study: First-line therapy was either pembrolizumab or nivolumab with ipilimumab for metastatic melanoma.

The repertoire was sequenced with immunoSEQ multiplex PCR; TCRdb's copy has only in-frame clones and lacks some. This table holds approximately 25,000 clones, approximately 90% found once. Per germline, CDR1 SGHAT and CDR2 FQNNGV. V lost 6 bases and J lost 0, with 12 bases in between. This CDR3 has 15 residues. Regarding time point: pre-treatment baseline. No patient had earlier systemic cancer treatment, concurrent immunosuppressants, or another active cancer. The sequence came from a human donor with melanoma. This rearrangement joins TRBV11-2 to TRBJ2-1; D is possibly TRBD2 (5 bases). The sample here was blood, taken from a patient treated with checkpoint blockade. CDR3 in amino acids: CASRSTGSSYNEQFF. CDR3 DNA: TGTGCCAGCAGGAGCACGGGAAGCTCCTACAATGAGCAGTTCTTC.